The 6 T cell receptor beta chains given below trace back to one sample, sequenced in a study of neurological immune-mediated disorders. TCRdb analysed the 5' RACE reads with MiXCR anew, one entry per CDR3 protein. This sample has tens of thousands of distinct CDR3 sequences, with roughly 5.5% found just once. Sequencing was done on a sample of PBMCs. Receptors were obtained from a man aged 18 to 29 with multiple sclerosis.

Ten or more counts support this clonotype. The V and J genes are TRBV7-3 and TRBJ2-4; 7 bases align to TRBD2. Germline assignment: CDR1 SGHTA and CDR2 FQGTGA. This CDR3 contains 14 residues. The V gene end was trimmed by 4 bases and the J gene end by 10 bases; junction bases not matched to a gene: 10. This CDR3 reads CASSSGLPSGIQYF. The CDR3 bases are TGTGCCAGCAGCTCGGGACTACCAAGTGGAATTCAGTACTTC.

This clonotype was recorded many times. The chain has TRBV7-2 and TRBJ2-7; D may be TRBD2 (6 bases). V lost 5 bases to trimming and J lost 2 bases, with 13 bases between them. The CDR3 loop spans 14 amino acids. Germline V gene data show CDR1 as SGHTA and CDR2 as FQGNSA. The CDR3 DNA reads as TGTGCCAGCAGCCCGGGACTTGCCGCCTACGAGCAGTACTTC. Protein product: CASSPGLAAYEQYF.

This clonotype came up many times. The V gene is TRBV10-3, the J gene TRBJ2-2; 9 bases match TRBD1. The CDR3 runs 15 residues. CDR1 is ENHRY and CDR2 is SYGVKD in the germline V gene. The trim removed 4 bases at V and 4 bases at J, leaving 4 bases unmatched. CDR3: CAISGDRASTGELFF. In nucleotides, the CDR3 is TGTGCCATCAGTGGGGACAGGGCATCCACCGGGGAGCTGTTTTTT.

This clonotype showed up many times. This chain joins TRBV10-3 and TRBJ1-1; 7 bases are a match to TRBD1. After removal of 5 bases from V and 4 bases from J, the junction contained 7 bases not matched to a gene. Germline CDR1 and CDR2: ENHRY and SYGVKD. This CDR3 has 14 amino acids. As DNA, the CDR3 is TGTGCCATCAGTCGTAACAGGGGTGCCACTGAAGCTTTCTTT. Its protein product is CAISRNRGATEAFF.

This clonotype was counted ten times or more. The chain carries TRBV3-1 and TRBJ1-6; perhaps TRBD1 as D (6 bases). Per the germline V gene, CDR1 is LGHDT and CDR2 is YNNKEL (reference sequence). This CDR3 is built from 14 residues. Trimming cost V 4 bases and J 4 bases, with 8 bases left between them. CDR3 nucleotide sequence: TGTGCCAGCAGCCTTGGACAGTATAATTCACCCCTCCACTTT. Translation: CASSLGQYNSPLHF.

At least ten counts were recorded for this clonotype. The chain has TRBV4-3 and TRBJ2-7, with D unresolved. The CDR3 covers 13 residues. Trimming shortened V by 4 bases and J by 7 bases, and 14 bases separated the two germline ends. Germline assignment: CDR1 LGHNA and CDR2 YSLEER. The CDR3 DNA sequence: TGCGCCAGCAGCCTCACAATGGAGAGGGAGCAGTACTTC. It translates to CASSLTMEREQYF.